The 22 T cell receptor beta chains below all came from one sample that was sequenced in a study of T cells after yellow fever vaccination (dated by TCRdb to the late 2010s). To prepare the library, 5' RACE was applied. TCRdb lists the instrument as Illumina NovaSeq 6000. In-frame beta chains were kept once TCRdb had trimmed the public reads at Q25 with fastp and called clones with MiXCR. Rows with one shared CDR3 protein collapse into an entry with the most common genes and DNA. Present in this sample are roughly 400,000 distinct CDR3 sequences, 18% of which were seen just once. 18% of the sample comes from the top ten. In light of the paper, this sample's treatment or condition label describes: live attenuated yellow fever vaccine strain. The sample was PBMCs, taken before the yellow fever booster vaccination. The receptors here all came from a man between 18 and 29 years old who received the YFV17D yellow fever vaccine.

This clonotype turned up a few times. The chain uses TRBV5-1 and TRBJ2-7, with 7 nucleotides matching TRBD1. In germline, CDR1 is SGHRS, CDR2 YFSETQ. V shed 3 bases and J 5 bases; nucleotides not matched to a gene: 5. CDR3 length: 13 amino acids. CDR3 in DNA: TGCGCCAGCAGCTCGACAGGGTGGCACGAGCAGTACTTC. It codes for CASSSTGWHEQYF. Full variable domain (remainder filled in from reference TRBV5-1 and TRBJ2-7): KAGVTQTPRYLIKTRGQQVTLSCSPISGHRSVSWYQQTPGQGLQFLFEYFSETQRNKGNFPGRFSGRQFSNSRSEMNVSTLELGDSALYLCASSSTGWHEQYFGPGTRLTVT.

The chain carries TRBV7-3 and TRBJ2-1; 7 bases are a match to TRBD1. This CDR3 spans 15 amino acids. The trim removed 6 bases at V and 0 bases at J, leaving 5 bases unmatched. Germline V gene lookup returns CDR1 SGHTA and CDR2 FQGTGA. CDR3 bases: TGTGCCAGCAGAGGGACAGAGAGCTCCTACAATGAGCAGTTCTTC. Residues: CASRGTESSYNEQFF.

The chain has TRBV28 and TRBJ1-6, with 8 bases that match TRBD1. This CDR3 contains 16 residues. V shed 5 bases, J shed 8 bases, and the junction held 11 bases outside the gene matches. Germline V gives CDR1 MDHEN, CDR2 SYDVKM. CDR3 residues: CASSPPGQALDSPLHF. DNA for the CDR3: TGTGCCAGCAGTCCCCCGGGACAGGCGCTGGATTCACCCCTCCACTTT.

This chain joins TRBV5-5 and TRBJ1-6, with no clear D. The CDR3 extends over 12 amino acids. The V gene lost 0 bases and the J gene lost 11 bases, with 6 bases spanning the gap. The germline CDR1 and CDR2 sequences are SGHKS and YYEKEE (reference sequence). Written as DNA, the CDR3 is TGTGCCAGCAGCTTGGGGATTGCACCCCTCCACTTT. It codes for CASSLGIAPLHF.

The rearrangement uses TRBV28 and TRBJ2-7; D unresolved. Germline V gene lookup returns CDR1 MDHEN and CDR2 SYDVKM. Deletions cut 5 bases from V and 0 bases from J, with 8 bases between. The CDR3 extends over 13 amino acids. As DNA, the CDR3 is TGTGCCAGCAGTGGCTTTCACTCCTACGAGCAGTACGTC. Translating it yields CASSGFHSYEQYV.

This clonotype was seen more than once but under ten times. The CDR3: CASSLGSGGGGTDTQYF. DNA for the CDR3: TGTGCCAGCAGCTTAGGATCGGGCGGGGGGGGCACAGATACGCAGTATTTT. The chain has TRBV7-9 and TRBJ2-3; 9 nucleotides align to TRBD2. Germline trimming cut 1 base from V and 1 base from J; bases unmatched to any gene: 6. The CDR3 is 17 residues long. Germline values: CDR1 SEHNR, CDR2 FQNEAQ (reference sequence).

J is TRBJ2-5 and V is TRBV4-3; no firm D call. CDR1 and CDR2 from the germline V gene are LGHNA and YSLEER. This CDR3 has 13 amino acids. Trimming stripped 0 bases from V and 5 bases from J, with 7 bases between. The CDR3: CASSQDSPETQYF. The DNA of the CDR3 is TGCGCCAGCAGCCAAGATAGCCCGGAGACCCAGTACTTC.

The chain combines TRBV9 with TRBJ1-3, with D possibly being TRBD1 (5 bases). V lost 0 bases and J 4 bases, leaving 11 bases between the germline ends. CDR3 size: 15 residues. Germline CDR1 SGDLS, CDR2 YYNGEE. The CDR3 sequence: CASSVGQGTGNTIYF. The CDR3, as DNA: TGTGCCAGCAGCGTAGGTCAGGGAACCGGAAACACCATATATTTT.

This clonotype has just a few counts. The V and J genes are TRBV6-5 and TRBJ1-2; D unresolved. Germline assignment: CDR1 MNHEY and CDR2 SVGAGI. Trimming removed 5 bases from V and 4 bases from J, with 11 bases in between. This CDR3 is built from 13 residues. CDR3 loop: CASSPGPSYGYTF. CDR3 nucleotides: TGTGCCAGCAGTCCCGGGCCCTCCTATGGCTACACCTTC.

In its sample, this clonotype was seen many times. The rearrangement uses TRBV18 and TRBJ2-5, with TRBD2 as a possible D gene (5 bases). Germline V gives CDR1 KGHSH, CDR2 LQKENI. V shed 3 bases and J shed 0 bases, with 26 bases lying between them. The CDR3 runs 20 residues. CDR3 in amino acids: CASSPPPGRGFVGYQETQYF. For the CDR3, the DNA is TGTGCCAGCTCACCTCCACCGGGCCGAGGGTTTGTGGGGTACCAAGAGACCCAGTACTTC.

This clonotype was counted only a few times. The chain links TRBV7-6 to TRBJ1-5; D remains ambiguous. V was pared by 5 bases and J by 0 bases, with 11 bases between. The length of the CDR3 is 15 residues. The germline V gene encodes CDR1 SGHVS and CDR2 FNYEAQ. The CDR3 loop reads CASSPRGPSNQPQHF. The CDR3 region has the DNA TGTGCCAGCAGCCCTCGAGGTCCTAGCAATCAGCCCCAGCATTTT.

The gene calls are TRBV24-1 and TRBJ2-7; no clear D gene. Trimming shortened V by 1 base and J by 4 bases, and 13 bases separated the two germline ends. From germline, CDR1 is KGHDR and CDR2 SFDVKD. The CDR3 is 15 amino acids. The CDR3 region has the DNA TGTGCCACCAGTGATTTAATGGGTCCAGAGTACGAGCAGTACGTC. This sequence encodes CATSDLMGPEYEQYV.

The chain is built from TRBV20-1 and TRBJ2-7; weak D call: TRBD2 (6 bases). CDR3 size: 14 residues. Trimming removed 6 bases from V and 4 bases from J, with 19 bases in between. Germline assignment: CDR1 DFQATT and CDR2 SNEGSKA (reference sequence). As DNA, the CDR3 is TGCAGTGCAACCCCGGGACTGGGGATGTACGAGCAGTACTTC. Protein product: CSATPGLGMYEQYF.

On this clonotype itself: This CDR3 is missing its conserved last phenylalanine or tryptophan, likely due to a read error. Because the CDR3's place on the DNA is in doubt, the DNA is left out and the CDR3 is given as listed by TCRdb. The V and J genes are TRBV20-1 and TRBJ1-1. Counting both end residues, the CDR3 totals 8 amino acids. The V gene's germline CDR1 is DFQATT and CDR2 SNEGSKA (reference sequence). The CDR3 protein is CSARGCFL.

This clonotype was observed at least ten times. V is TRBV6-2 or TRBV6-3 and J is TRBJ1-1; D remains ambiguous. This CDR3 is 13 amino acids long. Germline loops: CDR1 MNHEY, CDR2 SVGEGT. With 4 bases removed from V and 1 base from J, the gap between germline ends came to 7 bases. The CDR3 DNA reads TGTGCCAGCAGTTCTCTGGGGAACACTGAAGCTTTCTTT. It codes for CASSSLGNTEAFF.

The V call is TRBV21-1, the J call TRBJ2-7. TRBV21-1 is a documented pseudogene. This CDR3 has 14 amino acids. DNA for the CDR3: TGTGCCAGCGGCCCGTGCTCGGGGTGCTACGAGCAGTACTTC. This encodes CASGPCSGCYEQYF.

Many counts were recorded for this clonotype. The chain joins TRBV5-1 to TRBJ2-5; 10 nucleotides align to TRBD2. Germline V lookup: CDR1 SGHRS, CDR2 YFSETQ. The CDR3 sequence is 17 residues long. With V trimmed by 2 bases and J by 5 bases, 12 bases remained unmatched. CDR3 region: CASSLTLLAGTRETQYF. The CDR3 region has the DNA TGCGCCAGCAGCTTAACCTTACTAGCGGGGACTCGTGAGACCCAGTACTTC. Looking up the rest from reference TRBV5-1 and TRBJ2-5 gives the full variable domain: KAGVTQTPRYLIKTRGQQVTLSCSPISGHRSVSWYQQTPGQGLQFLFEYFSETQRNKGNFPGRFSGRQFSNSRSEMNVSTLELGDSALYLCASSLTLLAGTRETQYFGPGTRLLVL.

The CDR3 sequence: CSARGVAGGLGANVLTF. The CDR3 DNA follows: TGCAGTGCTAGAGGAGTAGCGGGGGGGCTTGGGGCCAACGTCCTGACTTTC. V usage is TRBV20-1 and J usage is TRBJ2-6, with TRBD2 matching over 11 bases. This CDR3 has 17 amino acids. J gave up 3 bases and V 1 base, and 5 bases lay outside the gene matches. CDR1 and CDR2 (germline): DFQATT, SNEGSKA (reference sequence).

DNA for the CDR3: TGTGCCAGCAGTGGTCTAGTTGGCGAGACCCAGTACTTC. The encoded protein is CASSGLVGETQYF. The rearrangement uses TRBV2 and TRBJ2-5; no clear D. V was cut by 4 bases and J by 5 bases, with 11 bases left in between. Germline V CDR1 and CDR2: SNHLY, FYNNEI. The length of the CDR3 is 13 residues.

The sample holds a few counts of this clonotype. The rearrangement uses TRBV4-1 and TRBJ2-3; D may be TRBD1 (5 bases). The CDR3 runs to 14 residues. Germline V CDR1 and CDR2: MGHRA, YSYEKL. The V end was cut by 0 bases, the J end by 4 bases, with 8 bases between. CDR3 bases: TGCGCCAGCAGCCAAGAAGGGGTATCAGATACGCAGTATTTT. It encodes CASSQEGVSDTQYF.

This clonotype showed up just a few times. The V and J genes are TRBV20-1 and TRBJ1-5; no definite D call. This CDR3 is 13 amino acids long. V lost 5 bases and J lost 7, with 15 bases in between. Germline V gives CDR1 DFQATT, CDR2 SNEGSKA (reference sequence). Here the CDR3 DNA reads TGCAGTGCTCACTGGCTAGGTGCCCAGCCCCAGCATTTT. Translating it yields CSAHWLGAQPQHF.

This chain connects TRBV20-1 to TRBJ1-6, with D possibly being TRBD1 (6 bases). V was clipped by 2 bases and J by 6 bases, with 29 bases between them. CDR1 and CDR2 (germline): DFQATT, SNEGSKA (reference sequence). This CDR3 region has 20 residues. The CDR3 coding sequence is TGCAGTGCTAGAATCATGGGGGCGGCTAGTGTTGGGACTGTTAATTCACCCCTCCACTTT. Its protein product is CSARIMGAASVGTVNSPLHF.